The 25 T cell receptor beta chains presented below share a single source sample, sequenced in a study of control samples from healthy donors and cancer patients. Assay: immunoSEQ multiplex PCR; the TCRdb copy retains only in-frame clones and omits some. This table has about 120,000 clones, approximately 90% appearing once. The sample was blood. The receptors derive from a woman in her forties or fifties in good health.

This chain connects TRBV6-2 or TRBV6-3 to TRBJ2-5; the match to TRBD2 covers 11 bases. The CDR3 has 15 amino acids. Losses at the gene ends were 6 bases for V and 5 bases for J; bases not matched to a gene: 8. Per germline, CDR1 MNHEY and CDR2 SVGEGT. CDR3 coding DNA: TGTGCCAGCAGCGACGGGTCTAGCGGGAGGGAGACCCAGTACTTC. Residues: CASSDGSSGRETQYF.

This chain links TRBV5-1 with TRBJ1-4; 8 bases fit TRBD1. Germline V gene sequence: CDR1 SGHRS, CDR2 YFSETQ. The CDR3 covers 15 residues. Trimming took 0 bases from V and 8 from J; bases not matched to a gene: 6. The CDR3 protein is CASSLVGTGGEKLFF. In DNA, the CDR3 is TGCGCCAGCAGCTTGGTCGGGACAGGAGGGGAAAAACTGTTTTTT.

This clone was seen more than once but under ten times. The chain carries TRBV7-2 and TRBJ2-5; 9 bases fit TRBD2. Per germline, CDR1 SGHTA and CDR2 FQGNSA. V shed 4 bases and J 2 bases; nucleotides not matched to a gene: 2. The CDR3 length is 14 residues. Here the CDR3 DNA reads TGTGCCAGCAGCTACGGACTAGCGCAAGAGACCCAGTACTTC. Translating it yields CASSYGLAQETQYF.

The rearrangement links TRBV19 to TRBJ1-5, with D unresolved. V lost 5 bases and J 9 bases, leaving 20 bases between the germline ends. Germline-derived CDR1 and CDR2 are LNHDA and SQIVND (reference sequence). This CDR3 is built from 15 residues. The CDR3 DNA follows: TGTGCCAGTAGTGCCTTGGTGGACGGTAAGTTGCCCCAGCATTTT. The encoded protein is CASSALVDGKLPQHF.

This clone was detected once. CDR3 DNA sequence: TGCGCCAGCAGCTTGGGGACAGGGGTTCGGTCGGCGAGCACTGAAGCTTTCTTT. This codes for CASSLGTGVRSASTEAFF. The chain has TRBV5-1 and TRBJ1-1; 9 nucleotides agree with TRBD1. The CDR3 runs 18 residues. Trimming cost V 0 bases and J 4 bases; bases outside gene matches: 13. Germline assignment: CDR1 SGHRS and CDR2 YFSETQ.

The CDR3 bases are TGTGCCAGCAGTGGACAGGGGGCCCTGGCCAAAAACATTCAGTACTTC. Translating gives CASSGQGALAKNIQYF. The chain combines TRBV2 with TRBJ2-4; 10 positions match TRBD1. The CDR3 is 16 amino acids. CDR1 SNHLY and CDR2 FYNNEI come from the germline V gene. V trimming: 4 bases; J trimming: 1 base; junction bases outside the gene matches: 4.

The chain is built from TRBV3-1 (or the pseudogene TRBV3-2) and TRBJ2-7; unclear D gene. The ends were cut back, 4 bases at V and 2 bases at J, with 9 bases in the middle. Germline V gene data show CDR1 as LGHDT and CDR2 as YNNKEL (reference sequence). The CDR3 consists of 13 residues. CDR3 DNA sequence: TGTGCCAGCAGCCGTAGTGACACCTACGAGCAGTACTTC. It encodes CASSRSDTYEQYF.

The chain employs TRBV3-1 (or the pseudogene TRBV3-2) and TRBJ1-2, with D possibly TRBD1 on 5 matching bases. Germline values: CDR1 LGHDT, CDR2 YNNKEL (reference sequence). The CDR3 runs to 13 residues. V was cut by 2 bases and J by 3 bases, with 7 bases left in between. This chain's CDR3 is CASSQSRDYGYTF. The CDR3 nucleotides are TGTGCCAGCAGCCAAAGCAGGGACTATGGCTACACCTTC.

The gene calls are TRBV5-1 and TRBJ2-1, with TRBD2 identical over 10 bases. The V segment lost 0 bases and the J segment 5 bases; nucleotides outside the gene matches: 2. CDR1 and CDR2 from the germline V gene are SGHRS and YFSETQ. The CDR3 contains 15 residues. The CDR3 protein is CASSLERGGHNEQFF. CDR3 nucleotide sequence: TGCGCCAGCAGCTTGGAGCGGGGGGGCCACAATGAGCAGTTCTTC.

This clone was found once. This chain links TRBV3-1 (or the pseudogene TRBV3-2) with TRBJ2-5, with D tentatively TRBD1 (6 bases). Germline V gives CDR1 LGHDT, CDR2 YNNKEL (reference sequence). The CDR3 totals 13 residues. The V gene lost 4 bases and the J gene lost 4 bases, with 10 bases spanning the gap. The CDR3 coding sequence is TGTGCCAGCAGCCGGACAGAACTAGAGACCCAGTACTTC. It yields the protein CASSRTELETQYF.

The chain carries TRBV6-5 and TRBJ2-7; D possibly corresponds to TRBD2 (6 bases). V lost 4 bases and J lost 0, with 13 bases in between. Germline CDR1 is MNHEY and CDR2 is SVGAGI. This CDR3 has 15 residues. Here the CDR3 reads CASSSYAGSSYEQYF. CDR3 sequence (DNA): TGTGCCAGCAGTTCCTATGCGGGGTCCTCCTACGAGCAGTACTTC.

The chain has TRBV11-3 and TRBJ2-2, with D possibly TRBD1 on 6 matching bases. The CDR3 has 15 residues. V was pared by 5 bases and J by 2 bases, with 12 bases between. Germline CDR1 is SGHNT and CDR2 is YENEEA. CDR3 sequence reads: CASSVRGTNTGELFF. In DNA, the CDR3 is TGTGCCAGCAGCGTTCGAGGGACAAACACCGGGGAGCTGTTTTTT.

The rearrangement uses TRBV5-6 and TRBJ1-1; 8 bases map to TRBD1. The V and J ends lost 0 bases and 5 bases, in that order; junction bases with no gene match: 15. The CDR3 runs to 18 residues. CDR1 is SGHDT and CDR2 is YYEEEE in the germline V gene. In DNA, the CDR3 is TGTGCCAGCAGCTTGGTTTTTAGGCAGGGGGCGAGATGGACTGAAGCTTTCTTT. Translated, it gives CASSLVFRQGARWTEAFF.

The chain has TRBV9 and TRBJ2-1; TRBD2 matches 14 bases. The CDR3 spans 15 residues. The J segment lost 6 bases and the V segment lost 2 bases, leaving 1 base of the junction unmatched. Germline CDR1 is SGDLS and CDR2 is YYNGEE. This CDR3 reads CASSVGLAGGNEQFF. CDR3 DNA: TGTGCCAGCAGCGTCGGACTAGCGGGAGGCAATGAGCAGTTCTTC.

Only one count was recorded for this clone. This chain joins TRBV6-6 and TRBJ1-1; D is possibly TRBD1 (5 bases). The germline V and J ends were trimmed by 8 bases and 8 bases, with 15 bases remaining between them. Germline V gene lookup returns CDR1 MNHNY and CDR2 SVGAGI (reference sequence). This CDR3 spans 12 amino acids. CDR3 in DNA: TGTGCCAGCGGGGCCCGAGGTTTGGAAGCTTTCTTT. Translated, it gives CASGARGLEAFF.

DNA of the CDR3: TGTGCCAGCAGTGAAGGTGGAGGGCCGGACACTGAAGCTTTCTTT. As protein: CASSEGGGPDTEAFF. The V and J genes are TRBV25-1 and TRBJ1-1; D is unresolved. V was shortened by 2 bases and J by 3 bases, with 13 bases between the two germline ends. The CDR3 extends over 15 amino acids. CDR1 and CDR2 (germline): MGHDK, SYGVNS. Looking up the rest from reference TRBV25-1 and TRBJ1-1 gives the full variable domain: EADIYQTPRYLVIGTGKKITLECSQTMGHDKMYWYQQDPGMELHLIHYSYGVNSTEKGDLSSESTVSRIRTEHFPLTLESARPSHTSQYLCASSEGGGPDTEAFFGQGTRLTVV.

This clone was seen a handful of times. The chain has TRBV10-1 and TRBJ2-7, with 7 bases identical to TRBD2. After removal of 3 bases from V and 6 bases from J, the junction contained 5 bases not matched to a gene. Germline V gives CDR1 WNHNN, CDR2 SYGVQD (reference sequence). This CDR3 has 13 residues. The CDR3 here is CASSEFLAAEQYF. The CDR3 DNA follows: TGCGCCAGCAGTGAATTCCTAGCGGCCGAGCAGTACTTC.

This rearrangement joins TRBV18 to TRBJ2-5; 10 nucleotides align to TRBD2. V lost 1 base and J lost 1; bases outside the gene matches: 12. The CDR3 extends over 19 amino acids. Germline V lookup: CDR1 KGHSH, CDR2 LQKENI. The CDR3 region is CASSPRSAGGLGAQETQYF. The CDR3 DNA reads as TGTGCCAGCTCACCACGGTCAGCGGGAGGGCTTGGAGCCCAAGAGACCCAGTACTTC.

The DNA of the CDR3 is TGTGCCAGCAGTTTGCCCTCTTGGGCTGCTGGCTACACCTTC. Protein: CASSLPSWAAGYTF. The chain has TRBV28 and TRBJ1-2; D unresolved. Germline CDR1 reads MDHEN; CDR2 reads SYDVKM. Trimming cost V 3 bases and J 7 bases, with 15 bases left between them. This CDR3 comprises 14 residues.

The rearrangement links TRBV10-3 to TRBJ1-6; D gene unclear. V shed 2 bases and J shed 10 bases, with 9 bases lying between them. The length of the CDR3 is 13 residues. Germline-derived CDR1 and CDR2 are ENHRY and SYGVKD. DNA for the CDR3: TGTGCCATCAGTGAGATTCTACGGTCACCCCTCCACTTT. Protein sequence: CAISEILRSPLHF.

This clone was counted a single time. CDR3 in amino acids: CASSYDGQLTDTQYF. The CDR3 DNA follows: TGTGCCAGCAGTTATGACGGCCAGCTCACAGATACGCAGTATTTT. The chain recombines TRBV6-5 with TRBJ2-3; no definite D call. The CDR3 runs 15 residues. CDR1 MNHEY and CDR2 SVGAGI come from the germline V gene. Trimming took off 3 bases at V and 2 bases at J, with 12 bases between the two ends.

The sample holds a few counts of this clone. The genes are TRBV29-1 and TRBJ1-4; the D gene is possibly TRBD1 (5 bases). Germline CDR1 is SQVTM and CDR2 is ANQGSEA. Trimming shortened V by 6 bases and J by 6 bases, and 14 bases separated the two germline ends. CDR3 size: 13 residues. As DNA, the CDR3 is TGCAGCGTCGCTGGGACGGATTATGAAAAACTGTTTTTT. As protein: CSVAGTDYEKLFF.

The chain joins TRBV5-5 to TRBJ2-7; tentatively, D is TRBD2 (6 bases). From germline, CDR1 is SGHKS and CDR2 YYEKEE (reference sequence). The CDR3 runs to 15 residues. V was shortened by 0 bases and J by 2 bases, with 12 bases between the two germline ends. The CDR3 region has the DNA TGTGCCAGCAGCTTGGCGGGCCGGGAGACCTACGAGCAGTACTTC. As protein: CASSLAGRETYEQYF.

There are a few counts of this clone. V gene TRBV5-4 combines with J gene TRBJ2-3; 12 nucleotides align to TRBD2. There are 16 residues in the CDR3. Germline values: CDR1 SGHNT, CDR2 YYREEE (reference sequence). V was pared by 5 bases and J by 2 bases, with 6 bases of the junction left unmatched. This CDR3 reads CASSPGLAGITDTQYF. CDR3 in DNA: TGTGCCAGCAGTCCTGGACTAGCGGGAATCACAGATACGCAGTATTTT.

The rearrangement links TRBV5-8 to TRBJ1-4, with 8 bases lining up with TRBD1. The germline V gene has CDR1 SGHTS and CDR2 YDEGEE. With V trimmed by 0 bases and J by 13 bases, 2 bases remained unmatched. The CDR3 has 12 amino acids. The CDR3 protein is CASSLDRGGLFF. Here the CDR3 DNA reads TGTGCCAGCAGCTTGGACAGGGGGGGACTGTTTTTT.